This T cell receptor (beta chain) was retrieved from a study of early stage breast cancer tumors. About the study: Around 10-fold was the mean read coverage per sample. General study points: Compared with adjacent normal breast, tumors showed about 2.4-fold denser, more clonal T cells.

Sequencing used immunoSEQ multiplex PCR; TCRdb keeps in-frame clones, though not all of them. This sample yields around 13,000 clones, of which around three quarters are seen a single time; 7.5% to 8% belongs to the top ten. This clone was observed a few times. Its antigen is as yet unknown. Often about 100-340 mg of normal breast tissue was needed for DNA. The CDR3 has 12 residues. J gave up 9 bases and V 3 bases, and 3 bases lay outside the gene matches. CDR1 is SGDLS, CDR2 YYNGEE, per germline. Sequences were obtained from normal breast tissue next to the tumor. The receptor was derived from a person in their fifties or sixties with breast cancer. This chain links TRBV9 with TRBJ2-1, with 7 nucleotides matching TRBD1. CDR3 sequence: CASSGGGGEQFF. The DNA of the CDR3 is TGTGCCAGCAGCGGAGGGGGCGGTGAGCAGTTCTTC.